This T cell receptor (beta chain) was recovered during a study of graft-versus-host responses after intestinal transplantation (dated by TCRdb to 2020 to 2022). Notes on the research overall: Multivisceral, liver-intestinal, or isolated intestinal transplants were received by the recipients. After intestinal transplantation, graft-versus-host and host-versus-graft alloreactive T cell clones were followed in the graft, circulation and bone marrow using bulk TCR-beta CDR3 sequencing. Rather than going through the commercial service, samples from a few later patients were sequenced in-house on an Illumina MiSeq and processed with MiXCR. Donor T cell macrochimerism was defined as a peak of at least 4% donor T cells among recipient peripheral blood mononuclear cells. Alloreactive clones were identified by sequencing pre-transplant mixed lymphocyte reaction products and comparing these products with unstimulated pre-transplant donor and recipient T cells. Of the 20 to 30 intestinal transplant recipients enrolled in the cohort, one of whom was a retransplant, a few patients without pretransplant specimens were excluded. All recipients received anti-thymocyte globulin induction followed by maintenance tacrolimus and steroids for two to four years. The research as a whole found: GvH clones turned up in recipient bone marrow, with some appearing earlier in ileal mucosa or blood, a pattern consistent with an intestinal mucosal origin. The relatively low number and heterogeneity of intestinal transplant patients limited the conclusions. High GvH to HvG T cell clonal ratios were observed in the allografts of patients with donor T cell macrochimerism. Early after transplant, declines in HvG clones were associated with peak levels of circulating GvH clones.

The label giving this sample's time point can be read as: cells obtained before transplantation from donor or recipient. CD3+CD4+ and CD3+CD8+ populations were FACS-sorted from unstimulated pre-transplant donor and recipient cells taken from spleen or lymph nodes. The CDR3 numbers 13 residues from cysteine through phenylalanine. CDR3 DNA is the only sequence kept; it has 39 bases, read in frame from the first base. CDR1 SSHAT and CDR2 FNYEAQ were looked up in the germline V gene (reference sequence). V gives up 5 bases and J gives up 4 bases, and the segment between their germline ends measures 9 bases. The sample holds a few counts of this clone. Its specific antigen is unknown. No much larger clone exists at a distance of one base, and base qualities are not known. The library was obtained by the immunoSEQ multiplex PCR assay. For most patients, genomic DNA was isolated with the Qiagen DNeasy Blood and Tissue Kit and shipped frozen to Adaptive Biotechnologies for TCR sequencing. For most patients, high-throughput TCR-beta CDR3 sequencing of genomic DNA was performed by Adaptive Biotechnologies. The authors' pipeline ran thus. Adaptive's ImmunoSEQ software was the source of the TCR sequencing data for 15 to 20 patients, while a few other patients were processed with MiXCR and VDJtools. To correct CD4 versus CD8 sorting errors, sequences present in both subsets at a frequency ratio below 5:1 were removed. CDR3 nucleotide sequences shared between donor and recipient were removed because their origin could not be assigned. At least 2-fold expansion over unstimulated cells and a minimum CFSE-low frequency of 0.002% (template counts) or 0.001% (read counts) were required for clones to be classified as alloreactive. Clones were considered mappable if detected in sequenced pre-transplant spleen, lymph node, or MLR CFSE-low populations of the donor or recipient. Cumulative frequency of alloreactive clones was calculated as a percentage of all sequences weighted by copy number. The source is immuneACCESS, and TCRdb retained only in-frame sequences with V and J called. Part of the clones is not carried over; for the studies checked, unresolved V genes explain less than half of this, and the remainder is unexplained. V and J calls and clone size are those listed in that table; D and trimming were worked out from the DNA. This sample gives approximately 78,000 clones in total; 87% of them show up just once. The top ten clones comprise around 8.6% of the sample.

The chain is encoded by TRBV7-7 joined to TRBJ1-3; no confident D gene assignment can be made. The sample in question was unstimulated CD8+ T cells sorted from spleen or lymph node cells, obtained before transplant. The source of this sequence is a human donor who was the organ donor for an intestinal transplant. The nucleotides are TGTGCCAGCAGCCCCTATCTGGGAAACACCATATATTTT. Its protein is CASSPYLGNTIYF.